The present T cell receptor beta chain was sequenced within a study of cytomegalovirus exposure and HLA in healthy donors. Primers: 60 Vbeta forward and 13 Jbeta reverse. Measured with immunoSEQ multiplex PCR; TCRdb has only the in-frame clones, and not every one. This table has some 120,000 clones, more than 65% appearing once. Broader study findings: As a later analysis showed, a missense DCLRE1C variant was linked to trimming of TCR beta V- and J-genes.

V lost 8 bases to trimming and J lost 7 bases; unmatched junction nucleotides: 8. This CDR3 is 13 amino acids long. Germline assignment: CDR1 SNHLY and CDR2 FYNNEI. On this clone itself: Antigen: not known. Other DNA variants within this sample encode the same CDR3.

This sequence originates from a man aged 18 to 35 in good health and CMV-seropositive. The sequenced sample consisted of PBMCs. The chain joins TRBV2 to TRBJ1-2, with TRBD1 matching 9 bases. CDR3 nucleotide sequence: TGTGCCAGCTCTGACAGGGGGGTAGGTGGCTACACCTTC. Amino acids: CASSDRGVGGYTF.